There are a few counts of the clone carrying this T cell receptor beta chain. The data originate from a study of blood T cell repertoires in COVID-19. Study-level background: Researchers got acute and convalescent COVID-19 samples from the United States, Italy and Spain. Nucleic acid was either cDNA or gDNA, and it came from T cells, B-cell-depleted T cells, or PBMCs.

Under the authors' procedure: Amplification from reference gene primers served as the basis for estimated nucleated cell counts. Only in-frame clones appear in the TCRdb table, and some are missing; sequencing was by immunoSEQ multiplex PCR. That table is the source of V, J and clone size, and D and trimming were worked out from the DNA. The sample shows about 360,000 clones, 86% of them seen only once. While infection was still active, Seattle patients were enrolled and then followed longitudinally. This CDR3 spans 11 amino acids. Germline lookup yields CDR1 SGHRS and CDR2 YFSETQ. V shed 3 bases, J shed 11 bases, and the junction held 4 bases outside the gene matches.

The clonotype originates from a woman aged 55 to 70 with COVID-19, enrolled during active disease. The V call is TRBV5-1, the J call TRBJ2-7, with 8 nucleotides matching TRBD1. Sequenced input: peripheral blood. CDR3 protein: CASSSDRVEYF. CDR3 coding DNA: TGCGCCAGCAGCTCGGACAGGGTCGAGTACTTC.